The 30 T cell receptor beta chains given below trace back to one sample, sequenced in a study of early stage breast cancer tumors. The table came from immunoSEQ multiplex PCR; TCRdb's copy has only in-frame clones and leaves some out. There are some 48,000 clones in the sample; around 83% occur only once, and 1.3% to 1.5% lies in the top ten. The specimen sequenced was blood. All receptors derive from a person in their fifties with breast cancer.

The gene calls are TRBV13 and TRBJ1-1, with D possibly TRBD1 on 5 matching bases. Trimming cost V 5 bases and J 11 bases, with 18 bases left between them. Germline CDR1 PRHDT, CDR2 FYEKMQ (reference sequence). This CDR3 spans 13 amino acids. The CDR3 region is CASSPPQGSRAFF. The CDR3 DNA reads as TGTGCCAGCAGCCCCCCCCAGGGCAGCCGTGCTTTCTTT.

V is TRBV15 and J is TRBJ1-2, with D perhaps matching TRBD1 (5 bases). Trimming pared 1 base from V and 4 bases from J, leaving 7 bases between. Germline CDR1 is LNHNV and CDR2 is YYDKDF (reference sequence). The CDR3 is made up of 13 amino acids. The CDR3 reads CATSRVDSYGYTF. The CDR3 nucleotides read TGTGCCACCAGCAGAGTCGACAGCTATGGCTACACCTTC.

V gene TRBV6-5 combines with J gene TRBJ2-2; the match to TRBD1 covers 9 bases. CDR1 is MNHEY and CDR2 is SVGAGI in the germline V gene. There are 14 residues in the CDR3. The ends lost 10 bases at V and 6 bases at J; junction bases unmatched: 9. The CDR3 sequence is CATRGQGGSGELFF. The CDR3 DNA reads TGTGCCACCAGGGGACAGGGCGGCTCCGGGGAGCTGTTTTTT.

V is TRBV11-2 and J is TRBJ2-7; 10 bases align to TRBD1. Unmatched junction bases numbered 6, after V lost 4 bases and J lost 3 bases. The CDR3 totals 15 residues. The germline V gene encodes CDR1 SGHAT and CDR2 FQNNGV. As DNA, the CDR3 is TGTGCCAGCAGCTCCGTGGGACAGGGGATCTACGAGCAGTACTTC. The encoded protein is CASSSVGQGIYEQYF.

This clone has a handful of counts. Here the CDR3 reads CASSGGETGELFF. Written as DNA, the CDR3 is TGTGCCAGCAGTGGGGGGGAAACCGGGGAGCTGTTTTTT. The chain links TRBV2 to TRBJ2-2; D might be TRBD2 (6 bases). The V gene's germline CDR1 is SNHLY and CDR2 FYNNEI. V was trimmed by 4 bases and J by 5 bases, leaving 8 bases between them. This CDR3 region has 13 residues.

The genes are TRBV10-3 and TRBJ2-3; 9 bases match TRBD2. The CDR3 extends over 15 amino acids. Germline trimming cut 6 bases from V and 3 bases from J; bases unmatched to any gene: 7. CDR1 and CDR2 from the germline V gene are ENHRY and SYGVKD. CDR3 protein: CAISLSGSGTDTQYF. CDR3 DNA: TGTGCCATCAGCCTTAGCGGGAGTGGTACAGATACGCAGTATTTT.

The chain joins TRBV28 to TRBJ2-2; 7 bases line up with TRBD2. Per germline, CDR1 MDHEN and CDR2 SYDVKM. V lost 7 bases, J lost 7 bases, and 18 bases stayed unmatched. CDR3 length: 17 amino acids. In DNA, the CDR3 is TGTGCCAGCACCCAGGGAGGGGCCGCGTGGTTCGTCGGGGAGCTGTTTTTT. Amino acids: CASTQGGAAWFVGELFF.

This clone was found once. DNA of the CDR3: TGCGCCAGCAGCGGAGACGTTCCAGGGGGGGAGCAGTACTTC. This gives the protein CASSGDVPGGEQYF. The V and J genes are TRBV10-2 and TRBJ2-7; a possible D gene is TRBD1 (7 bases). V lost 6 bases to trimming and J lost 7 bases, with 19 bases between them. The CDR3 is 14 residues long. Germline values: CDR1 WSHSY, CDR2 SAAADI.

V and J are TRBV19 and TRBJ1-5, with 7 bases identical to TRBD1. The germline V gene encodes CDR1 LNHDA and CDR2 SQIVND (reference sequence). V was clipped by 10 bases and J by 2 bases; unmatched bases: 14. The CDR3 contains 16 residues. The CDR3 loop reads CATSPGVGTGNQPQHF. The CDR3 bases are TGTGCCACCTCACCCGGGGTAGGGACAGGCAATCAGCCCCAGCATTTT.

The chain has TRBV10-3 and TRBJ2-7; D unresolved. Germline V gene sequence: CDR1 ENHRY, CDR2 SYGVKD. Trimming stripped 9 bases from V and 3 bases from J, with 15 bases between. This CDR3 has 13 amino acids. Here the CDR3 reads CAIHDSSGYEQYF. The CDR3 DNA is TGTGCCATACATGACTCATCGGGCTACGAGCAGTACTTC.

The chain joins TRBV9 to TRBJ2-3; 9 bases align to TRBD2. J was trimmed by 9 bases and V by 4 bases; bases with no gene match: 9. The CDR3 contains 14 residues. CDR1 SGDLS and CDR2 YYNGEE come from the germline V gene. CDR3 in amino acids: CASSPERRGGTQYF. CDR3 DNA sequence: TGTGCCAGCAGCCCCGAGCGGCGGGGGGGGACGCAGTATTTT.

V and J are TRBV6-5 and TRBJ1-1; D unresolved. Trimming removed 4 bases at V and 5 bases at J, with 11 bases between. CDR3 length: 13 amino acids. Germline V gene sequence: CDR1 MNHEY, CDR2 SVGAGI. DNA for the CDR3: TGTGCCAGCAGTTTTGGACGCAGTACTGAAGCTTTCTTT. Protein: CASSFGRSTEAFF.

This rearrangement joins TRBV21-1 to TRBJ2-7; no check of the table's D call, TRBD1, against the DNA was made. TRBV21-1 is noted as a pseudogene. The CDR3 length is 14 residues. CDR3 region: CASRGTGSTYEQYF. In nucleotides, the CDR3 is TGTGCCAGCAGGGGGACAGGGTCCACCTACGAGCAGTACTTC.

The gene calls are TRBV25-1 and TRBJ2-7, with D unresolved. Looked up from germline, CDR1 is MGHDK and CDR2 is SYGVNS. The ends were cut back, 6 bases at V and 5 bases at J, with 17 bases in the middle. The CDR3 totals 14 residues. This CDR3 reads CASSSGFPENEQYF. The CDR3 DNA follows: TGTGCCAGCAGCTCCGGGTTTCCGGAGAACGAGCAGTACTTC.

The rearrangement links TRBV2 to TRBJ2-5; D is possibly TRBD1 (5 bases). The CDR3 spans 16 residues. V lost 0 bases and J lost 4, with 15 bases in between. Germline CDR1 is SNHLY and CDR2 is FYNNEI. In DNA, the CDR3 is TGTGCCAGCAGTGAAGCGTTAGCAGGGTTGAGAGAGACCCAGTACTTC. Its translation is CASSEALAGLRETQYF.

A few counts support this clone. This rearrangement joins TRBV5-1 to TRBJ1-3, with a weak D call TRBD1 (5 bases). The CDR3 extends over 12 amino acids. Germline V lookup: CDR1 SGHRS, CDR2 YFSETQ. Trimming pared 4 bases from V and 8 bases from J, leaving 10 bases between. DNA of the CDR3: TGCGCCAGCAGCCGGGGGGAGGACACCATATATTTT. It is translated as CASSRGEDTIYF.

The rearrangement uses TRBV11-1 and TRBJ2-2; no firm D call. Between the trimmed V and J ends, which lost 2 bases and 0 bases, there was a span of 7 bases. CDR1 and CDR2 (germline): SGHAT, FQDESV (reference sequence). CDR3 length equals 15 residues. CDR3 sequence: CASSLKGANTGELFF. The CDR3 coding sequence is TGTGCCAGCAGCTTAAAGGGCGCGAACACCGGGGAGCTGTTTTTT.

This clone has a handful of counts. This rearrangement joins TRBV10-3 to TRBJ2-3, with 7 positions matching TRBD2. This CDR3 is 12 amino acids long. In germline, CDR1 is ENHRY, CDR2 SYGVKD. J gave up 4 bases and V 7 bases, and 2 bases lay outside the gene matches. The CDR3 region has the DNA TGTGCCATCAAGGCGGGAGCAGATACGCAGTATTTT. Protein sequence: CAIKAGADTQYF.

DNA for the CDR3: TGTGCCAGCAGCCTCGAGGGGACTAGCGGGGGTACGTGGGGTACGCAGTATTTT. Protein: CASSLEGTSGGTWGTQYF. V and J are TRBV9 and TRBJ2-3, with 14 positions matching TRBD2. This CDR3 has 18 amino acids. J was trimmed by 8 bases and V by 4 bases; bases with no gene match: 15. CDR1 SGDLS and CDR2 YYNGEE come from the germline V gene. Based on the CDR3 plus reference TRBV9 and TRBJ2-3, the full variable domain is DSGVTQTPKHLITATGQRVTLRCSPRSGDLSVYWYQQSLDQGLQFLIQYYNGEERAKGNILERFSAQQFPDLHSELNLSSLELGDSALYFCASSLEGTSGGTWGTQYFGPGTRLTVL.

CDR3 bases: TGTGCCAGCAGCCAAGCCGGGACAGGGGGGATTGGTGGAGCTTTCTTT. Its protein product is CASSQAGTGGIGGAFF. This chain connects TRBV14 to TRBJ1-1; 11 bases line up with TRBD1. The junction had 11 bases not matched to a gene; V was cut back by 1 base and J by 10 bases. The CDR3 contains 16 residues. The germline gives CDR1 SGHDN, CDR2 FVKESK.

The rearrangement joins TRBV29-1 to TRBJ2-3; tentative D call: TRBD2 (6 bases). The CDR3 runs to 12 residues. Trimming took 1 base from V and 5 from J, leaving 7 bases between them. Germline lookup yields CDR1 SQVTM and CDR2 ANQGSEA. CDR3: CSVEAGEDTQYF. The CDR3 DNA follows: TGCAGCGTTGAAGCGGGAGAAGATACGCAGTATTTT.

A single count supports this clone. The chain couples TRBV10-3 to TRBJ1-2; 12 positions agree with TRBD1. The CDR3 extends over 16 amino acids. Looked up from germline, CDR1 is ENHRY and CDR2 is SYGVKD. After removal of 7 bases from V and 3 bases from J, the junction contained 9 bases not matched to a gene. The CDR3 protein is CAINPGTGGPHYGYTF. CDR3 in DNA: TGTGCCATCAACCCCGGGACAGGGGGCCCCCACTATGGCTACACCTTC.

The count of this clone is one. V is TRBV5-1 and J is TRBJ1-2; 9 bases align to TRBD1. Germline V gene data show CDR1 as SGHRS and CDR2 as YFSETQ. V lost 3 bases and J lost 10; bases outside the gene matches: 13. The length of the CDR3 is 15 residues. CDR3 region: CASSSGTGTEGVYTF. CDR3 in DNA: TGCGCCAGCAGCTCCGGGACAGGGACGGAGGGGGTCTACACCTTC.

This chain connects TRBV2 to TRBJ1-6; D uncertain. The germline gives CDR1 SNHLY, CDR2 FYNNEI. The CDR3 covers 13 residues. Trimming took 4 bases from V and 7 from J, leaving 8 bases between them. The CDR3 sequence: CASSGETNSPLHF. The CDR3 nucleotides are TGTGCCAGCAGTGGGGAAACGAATTCACCCCTCCACTTT. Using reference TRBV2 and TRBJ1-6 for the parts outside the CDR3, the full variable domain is EPEVTQTPSHQVTQMGQEVILRCVPISNHLYFYWYRQILGQKVEFLVSFYNNEISEKSEIFDDQFSVERPDGSNFTLKIRSTKLEDSAMYFCASSGETNSPLHFGNGTRLTVT.

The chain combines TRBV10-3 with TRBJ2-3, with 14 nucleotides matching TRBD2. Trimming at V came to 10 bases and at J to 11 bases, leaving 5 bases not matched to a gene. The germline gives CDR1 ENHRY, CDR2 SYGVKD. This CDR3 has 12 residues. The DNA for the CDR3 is TGTGCCACCGGGACTAGCGGGGGTAGGCAGTATTTT. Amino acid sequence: CATGTSGGRQYF.

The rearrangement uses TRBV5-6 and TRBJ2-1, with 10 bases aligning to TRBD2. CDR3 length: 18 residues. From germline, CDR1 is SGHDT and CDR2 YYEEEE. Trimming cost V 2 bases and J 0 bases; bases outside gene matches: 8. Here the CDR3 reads CASSFKIAGGPSYNEQFF. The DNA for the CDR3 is TGTGCCAGCAGCTTTAAAATAGCGGGGGGCCCCTCCTACAATGAGCAGTTCTTC.

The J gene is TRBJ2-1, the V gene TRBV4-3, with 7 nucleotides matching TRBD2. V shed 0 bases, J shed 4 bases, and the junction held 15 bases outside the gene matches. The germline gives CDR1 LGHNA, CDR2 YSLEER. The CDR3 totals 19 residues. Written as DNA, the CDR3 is TGCGCCAGCAGCCAAGAAAGGAGCGGGACGCGCCTGATGTACAATGAGCAGTTCTTC. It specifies CASSQERSGTRLMYNEQFF.

This chain's CDR3 is CASSKDHRYHRRLNRYEQYF. The CDR3 DNA reads TGTGCCAGCAGCAAAGATCATAGGTACCATCGGCGGCTCAATCGGTACGAGCAGTACTTC. This chain joins TRBV21-1 and TRBJ2-7; the table names TRBD2, a call not compared with the DNA. TRBV21-1 is termed a pseudogene. The CDR3 sequence is 20 residues long.

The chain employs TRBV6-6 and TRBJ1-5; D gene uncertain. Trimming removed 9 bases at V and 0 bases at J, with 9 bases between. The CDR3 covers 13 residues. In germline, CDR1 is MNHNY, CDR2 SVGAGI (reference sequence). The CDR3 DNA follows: TGTGCCAGTCGGGGTAATAGCAATCAGCCCCAGCATTTT. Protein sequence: CASRGNSNQPQHF.

The CDR3 sequence is CASSLSGMNTEAFF. The CDR3 DNA is TGTGCCAGCAGCTTGTCGGGAATGAACACTGAAGCTTTCTTT. The rearrangement uses TRBV7-9 and TRBJ1-1, with D hard to call. The CDR3 has 14 amino acids. Germline V gene data show CDR1 as SEHNR and CDR2 as FQNEAQ (reference sequence). V was cut by 3 bases and J by 0 bases, with 8 bases left in between.